This TCR beta chain is from a study of blood T cell repertoires in COVID-19. Using immunoSEQ multiplex PCR, the repertoire was profiled, and TCRdb retains in-frame clones only, with some absent. The sample has 200,000 to 250,000 clones; about nine tenths are singletons. After removal of 1 base from V and 4 bases from J, the junction contained 5 bases not matched to a gene. The CDR3 length is 16 residues. Germline CDR1 reads SGHDT; CDR2 reads YYEEEE. Recovery among Cohort 3 donors was established by two negative PCRs, clearance, or symptom resolution. This clone was recorded once. Sequencing used PBMCs or T cells enriched from blood (not recorded which). This TCR came from a woman in her thirties who had recovered from COVID-19. V usage is TRBV5-6 and J usage is TRBJ2-2; the match to TRBD2 covers 9 bases. The CDR3 nucleotides read TGTGCCAGCAGCTTGACGGGACTAGCCTTCACCGGGGAGCTGTTTTTT. Protein: CASSLTGLAFTGELFF.